The sequence of this T cell receptor (beta chain) was determined in a study of blood T cells in healthy people across ages. Study background: About one barcoded beta molecule per two T cells was the capture yield of template switching. General observations from the study: Donor CMV infection status was unknown, possibly confounding age-related changes in expanded clonotypes. Age showed a roughly linear inverse relationship with TCR beta diversity per million T cells.

For the second PCR, which ran for 7 to 11 cycles, a sample-barcoded 5' primer and a J-beta primer mix were used. A template-switch adaptor with 12 random nucleotides tagged each cDNA molecule. TCRdb re-analysed the 5' RACE reads in MiXCR, keeping a single row per CDR3 protein. Among roughly 1,300,000 distinct CDR3 sequences listed, roughly 64% were seen once. V lost 6 bases and J lost 5, with 10 bases in between. CDR1 is MNHEY, CDR2 SVGAGI, per germline. The CDR3 is 12 amino acids. With respect to this clonotype: Its cognate antigen is unknown.

The sequencing sample was made of blood. This clonotype was obtained from a man in his late teens or twenties in good health. V and J are TRBV6-5 and TRBJ2-5, with unresolved D. Here the CDR3 reads CASRTSSETQYF. The CDR3 DNA reads TGTGCCAGCAGGACAAGCTCGGAGACCCAGTACTTC.